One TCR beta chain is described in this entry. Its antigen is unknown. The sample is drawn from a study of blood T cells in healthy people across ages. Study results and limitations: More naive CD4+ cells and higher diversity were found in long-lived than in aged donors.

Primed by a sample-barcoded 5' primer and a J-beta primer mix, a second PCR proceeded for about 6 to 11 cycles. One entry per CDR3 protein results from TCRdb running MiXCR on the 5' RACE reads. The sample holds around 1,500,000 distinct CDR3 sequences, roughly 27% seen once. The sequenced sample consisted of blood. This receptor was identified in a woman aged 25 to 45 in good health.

In DNA form, the CDR3 reads TGCAGTGCTTCAGGGACTTGGCCGAATGAGCAGTTCTTC. Encoded protein: CSASGTWPNEQFF. V and J are TRBV20-1 and TRBJ2-1, with a tentative D call TRBD2 (6 bases). Trimming removed 5 bases from V and 7 bases from J, with 15 bases in between. The CDR3 loop spans 13 amino acids. From germline, CDR1 is DFQATT and CDR2 SNEGSKA (reference sequence).